A single sample gave rise to the 26 T cell receptor beta chains below, sequenced in a study of Ad26.COV2.S vaccination and SARS-CoV-2 variants. TCRdb's table, derived via immunoSEQ multiplex PCR, lists solely in-frame clones and lacks some. This sample yields over 400,000 clones, of which 90% are seen a single time; roughly 4% belongs to the top ten. Described treatment: 15 to 20 received Ad26.COV2.S at low or high dose, single or two shots; about five received placebo; per-sample allocation not given. The samples date from day 63 after the first vaccine or placebo injection. The material sequenced was peripheral blood, taken in a trial of Ad26.COV2.S vaccine versus placebo. These receptors all stem from a person aged 18-60 years who received the Ad26.COV2.S COVID-19 vaccine or a placebo.

This clone was observed once. This chain uses TRBV21-1 with TRBJ2-1; TRBD2 was called by the table and not checked on the DNA. TRBV21-1 is tagged as a pseudogene. This CDR3 spans 17 amino acids. The CDR3: CASSKDEGRALTDEQFF. The CDR3 bases are TGTGCCAGCAGCAAAGACGAAGGGAGAGCCCTTACTGATGAGCAGTTCTTC.

The chain uses TRBV6-2 or TRBV6-3 and TRBJ2-7, with 8 bases identical to TRBD2. The length of the CDR3 is 14 residues. Germline values: CDR1 MNHEY, CDR2 SVGEGT. V shed 0 bases, J shed 3 bases, and the junction held 1 base outside the gene matches. CDR3 bases: TGTGCCAGCAGTTACTCAGGGACTAGCTACGAGCAGTACTTC. It yields the protein CASSYSGTSYEQYF.

The J gene is TRBJ2-7, the V gene TRBV29-1, with 11 bases fitting TRBD2. The V gene end was trimmed by 4 bases and the J gene end by 5 bases; junction bases not matched to a gene: 13. CDR1 is SQVTM, CDR2 ANQGSEA, per germline. This CDR3 is 16 amino acids long. CDR3 DNA: TGCAGCGTTGTGGCTCAACTAGCGGGAGCGTTCCACGAGCAGTACTTC. Amino acids: CSVVAQLAGAFHEQYF.

V is TRBV27 and J is TRBJ2-7; D unclear. The CDR3 spans 15 residues. Trimming left V 6 bases short and J 3 bases short, with 18 bases between. Germline-derived CDR1 and CDR2 are MNHEY and SMNVEV (reference sequence). The CDR3 bases are TGTGCCAGCAGCCTTACCTCCGGATCAGTCTACGAGCAGTACTTC. Protein product: CASSLTSGSVYEQYF.

The chain combines TRBV28 with TRBJ2-7, with D uncertain. V lost 2 bases, J lost 7 bases, and 21 bases lay in between. This CDR3 comprises 16 residues. CDR1 MDHEN and CDR2 SYDVKM come from the germline V gene. The CDR3 coding sequence is TGTGCCAGCAGTTTAACCGTGATCGGCCCCCTCTCTGAGCAGTACTTC. Protein: CASSLTVIGPLSEQYF.

The chain carries TRBV9 and TRBJ1-4; D is uncertain. V was shortened by 6 bases and J by 0 bases, with 12 bases between the two germline ends. Germline V gene data show CDR1 as SGDLS and CDR2 as YYNGEE. The CDR3 runs to 15 residues. CDR3 in DNA: TGTGCCAGCACCCGGACCTCCGCAACTAATGAAAAACTGTTTTTT. This translates into CASTRTSATNEKLFF. Filled out from reference TRBV9 and TRBJ1-4, the complete variable domain reads DSGVTQTPKHLITATGQRVTLRCSPRSGDLSVYWYQQSLDQGLQFLIQYYNGEERAKGNILERFSAQQFPDLHSELNLSSLELGDSALYFCASTRTSATNEKLFFGSGTQLSVL.

The table lists this clone with a count of one. As DNA, the CDR3 is TGTGCCAGCAGCCTCCAGGGTCAAGAGACCCAGTACTTC. Translated, it gives CASSLQGQETQYF. The chain recombines TRBV6-5 with TRBJ2-5, with a possible D match to TRBD1 (5 bases). V was pared by 6 bases and J by 2 bases, with 10 bases between. This CDR3 is built from 13 residues. The germline gives CDR1 MNHEY, CDR2 SVGAGI.

V is TRBV5-1 and J is TRBJ2-1, with 8 bases matching TRBD2. Germline trimming cut 4 bases from V and 3 bases from J; bases unmatched to any gene: 6. The CDR3 is 15 residues long. CDR1 is SGHRS, CDR2 YFSETQ, per germline. CDR3 in DNA: TGCGCCAGCAGCCGGAGTGCGGGAGGCTACAATGAGCAGTTCTTC. Translation gives CASSRSAGGYNEQFF.

The CDR3 DNA reads TGTGCCAGCAGTCCCCCGGGAGAAAGGGTGGAGACCCAGTACTTC. Translation: CASSPPGERVETQYF. V usage is TRBV7-9 and J usage is TRBJ2-5; D may be TRBD2 (6 bases). Germline CDR1 reads SEHNR; CDR2 reads FQNEAQ (reference sequence). The CDR3 totals 15 residues. V was pared by 6 bases and J by 5 bases, with 19 bases between.

This chain joins TRBV28 and TRBJ2-7; 8 bases map to TRBD2. Germline loops: CDR1 MDHEN, CDR2 SYDVKM. The CDR3 spans 19 residues. The V and J ends lost 7 bases and 3 bases, in that order; junction bases with no gene match: 23. The CDR3 DNA is TGTGCCAGCACCCGACTCGCCACAATCGCGGGACTAGAAATCTACGAGCAGTACTTC. This sequence encodes CASTRLATIAGLEIYEQYF.

The chain joins TRBV6-1 to TRBJ1-2; weak D call: TRBD1 (6 bases). Deletions cut 6 bases from V and 3 bases from J, with 14 bases between. The CDR3 is made up of 14 amino acids. Germline CDR1 MNHNS, CDR2 SASEGT. DNA of the CDR3: TGTGCCAGCAGCCAGCGGGGGCGCGACTATGGCTACACCTTC. As protein: CASSQRGRDYGYTF.

This clone was recorded a few times. The V gene is TRBV24-1, the J gene TRBJ2-6; D gene unclear. Germline V lookup: CDR1 KGHDR, CDR2 SFDVKD. With 6 bases removed from V and 1 base from J, the gap between germline ends came to 3 bases. The CDR3 sequence is 13 residues long. The CDR3 sequence is CATSRSGANVLTF. The CDR3 DNA follows: TGTGCCACCAGTAGGTCTGGGGCCAACGTCCTGACTTTC.

The rearrangement links TRBV7-2 to TRBJ1-4; 7 nucleotides agree with TRBD1. Trimming removed 5 bases from V and 3 bases from J; junction bases left unmatched: 6. This CDR3 contains 15 residues. Germline CDR1 reads SGHTA; CDR2 reads FQGNSA. CDR3 sequence reads: CASSPDRASNEKLFF. The CDR3 DNA reads as TGTGCCAGCAGCCCAGACAGGGCCTCTAATGAAAAACTGTTTTTT.

In this sample, this clone turned up once. CDR3 region: CASSMKGYYEQYF. The DNA for the CDR3 is TGTGCCAGTAGTATGAAGGGTTACTACGAGCAGTACTTC. V and J are TRBV19 and TRBJ2-7; no reliable D call. CDR3 length equals 13 residues. Per the germline V gene, CDR1 is LNHDA and CDR2 is SQIVND (reference sequence). V was cut by 3 bases and J by 3 bases, with 9 bases left in between. Variable domain in full (rest from reference TRBV19 and TRBJ2-7): DGGITQSPKYLFRKEGQNVTLSCEQNLNHDAMYWYRQDPGQGLRLIYYSQIVNDFQKGDIAEGYSVSREKKESFPLTVTSAQKNPTAFYLCASSMKGYYEQYFGPGTRLTVT.

This sequence joins TRBV6-2 or TRBV6-3 and TRBJ1-1, with D uncertain. Trimming cost V 4 bases and J 4 bases, with 13 bases left between them. Germline lookup yields CDR1 MNHEY and CDR2 SVGEGT. This CDR3 has 14 residues. CDR3 coding DNA: TGTGCCAGCAGTTCCCTCGGCCCTGGCACTGAAGCTTTCTTT. Protein sequence: CASSSLGPGTEAFF.

This rearrangement joins TRBV7-9 to TRBJ2-3; perhaps TRBD2 as D (6 bases). V was cut by 3 bases and J by 6 bases, with 16 bases left in between. The CDR3 covers 15 residues. CDR1 SEHNR and CDR2 FQNEAQ come from the germline V gene (reference sequence). The CDR3 nucleotides are TGTGCCAGCAGCTTTGCAACAGCCAGCGGGGATACGCAGTATTTT. It yields the protein CASSFATASGDTQYF.

The chain employs TRBV27 and TRBJ2-1; tentatively, D is TRBD1 (5 bases). Trimming shortened V by 4 bases and J by 2 bases, and 12 bases separated the two germline ends. Germline loops: CDR1 MNHEY, CDR2 SMNVEV (reference sequence). The CDR3 extends over 15 amino acids. DNA for the CDR3: TGTGCCAGCAGTTCTTGGGGCAGAGCCTACAATGAGCAGTTCTTC. It codes for CASSSWGRAYNEQFF.

This clone appeared once. For the CDR3, the DNA is TGTGCCAGCAGTGAAAGGGAAAACACTGAAGCTTTCTTT. This translates into CASSERENTEAFF. The chain is built from TRBV6-1 and TRBJ1-1, with D unclear. V gave up 2 bases and J gave up 2 bases, with 6 bases separating them. Germline V gene lookup returns CDR1 MNHNS and CDR2 SASEGT. The CDR3 runs to 13 residues.

This chain joins TRBV5-5 and TRBJ2-1; D gene uncertain. The CDR3 runs 15 residues. Germline CDR1 and CDR2: SGHKS and YYEKEE (reference sequence). Trimming left V 0 bases short and J 2 bases short, with 9 bases between. CDR3 DNA: TGTGCCAGCAGCTTGGCCGTGTTAACCTACAATGAGCAGTTCTTC. It is translated as CASSLAVLTYNEQFF.

V usage is TRBV9 and J usage is TRBJ2-1, with 12 bases fitting TRBD2. V lost 1 base and J lost 9; bases outside the gene matches: 5. The CDR3 is 15 residues long. Germline V gene sequence: CDR1 SGDLS, CDR2 YYNGEE. CDR3 residues: CASSVRLAGDGEQFF. The CDR3 DNA follows: TGTGCCAGCAGCGTACGACTAGCGGGAGACGGTGAGCAGTTCTTC. Supplemented by reference TRBV9 and TRBJ2-1, the full variable domain reads DSGVTQTPKHLITATGQRVTLRCSPRSGDLSVYWYQQSLDQGLQFLIQYYNGEERAKGNILERFSAQQFPDLHSELNLSSLELGDSALYFCASSVRLAGDGEQFFGPGTRLTVL.

The V call is TRBV28, the J call TRBJ2-3; 8 bases line up with TRBD1. The CDR3 loop spans 15 amino acids. V dropped 6 bases and J dropped 3; count of bases not matched to a gene: 8. The germline V gene has CDR1 MDHEN and CDR2 SYDVKM. The CDR3 nucleotides are TGTGCCAGCAGAATGCAGGGGGCTGGGACAGATACGCAGTATTTT. As protein: CASRMQGAGTDTQYF.

This chain joins TRBV24-1 and TRBJ2-3; D gene uncertain. Germline-derived CDR1 and CDR2 are KGHDR and SFDVKD. This CDR3 region has 12 residues. V lost 3 bases and J lost 14, with 14 bases in between. CDR3 residues: CATSDGFVPLYF. As DNA, the CDR3 is TGTGCCACCAGTGATGGTTTCGTCCCCTTGTATTTT.

DNA for the CDR3: TGTGCCAGCAGCGCCGGGACTCTGAATGAGCAGTTCTTC. As protein: CASSAGTLNEQFF. The chain has TRBV25-1 and TRBJ2-1, with D perhaps TRBD2 (6 bases). There are 13 residues in the CDR3. CDR1 and CDR2 from the germline V gene are MGHDK and SYGVNS. V lost 6 bases, J lost 7 bases, and 13 bases lay in between.

The J gene is TRBJ1-1, the V gene TRBV6-1; D gene unclear. Trimming pared 3 bases from V and 1 base from J, leaving 9 bases between. CDR1 is MNHNS, CDR2 SASEGT, per germline. The CDR3 has 14 amino acids. CDR3 sequence reads: CASSDQLENTEAFF. The DNA for the CDR3 is TGTGCCAGCAGTGACCAATTAGAGAACACTGAAGCTTTCTTT.

The chain carries TRBV6-2 or TRBV6-3 and TRBJ2-5; D gene uncertain. This CDR3 has 14 amino acids. V lost 2 bases, J lost 0 bases, and 7 bases lay in between. Germline V gene lookup returns CDR1 MNHEY and CDR2 SVGEGT. In DNA, the CDR3 is TGTGCCAGCAGTTACAACGGGTACCAAGAGACCCAGTACTTC. This sequence encodes CASSYNGYQETQYF.

This sequence joins TRBV5-6 and TRBJ1-1; D unclear. V was pared by 1 base and J by 1 base, with 20 bases between. This CDR3 contains 18 residues. Germline lookup yields CDR1 SGHDT and CDR2 YYEEEE. The CDR3 DNA reads TGTGCCAGCAGCTTGCTACTAGTGTTAGGCCAAGGGAACACTGAAGCTTTCTTT. Its translation: CASSLLLVLGQGNTEAFF.